The T cell receptor (beta chain) under discussion was sequenced for a study of Graves' ophthalmopathy and Graves' hyperthyroidism. Only newly diagnosed hyperthyroidism patients aged 18 to 65, with under 2 months' duration, were enrolled. Roughly 9 ml of fresh blood yielded the PBMCs by density gradient. The CDR3 spans 16 residues. CDR1 and CDR2 from the germline V gene are MNHEY and SVGEGT. J lost 1 base, V lost 2 bases, and 3 bases had no gene match. Transcripts of RNA were the source for amplifying TCR beta CDR3 regions. HTBI primers were used in a first-round RT-PCR, which preceded a second-round multiplex PCR. MiXCR, run by TCRdb on the multiplex PCR reads, gives a single entry per CDR3 protein. The table records over 500,000 distinct CDR3 sequences, roughly 20% of them present only once. This clonotype has ten or more counts.

The sample consisted of peripheral blood. The rearrangement links TRBV6-2 or TRBV6-3 to TRBJ1-1, with 11 bases matching TRBD1. This TCR was sampled from a woman aged 18-29 years with stable Graves' hyperthyroidism. Some clones in this sample may be carry-over from other donors' samples. The DNA for the CDR3 is TGTGCCAGCAGTTACGGGGACAGGGGGGCGAACACTGAAGCTTTCTTT. It encodes CASSYGDRGANTEAFF.